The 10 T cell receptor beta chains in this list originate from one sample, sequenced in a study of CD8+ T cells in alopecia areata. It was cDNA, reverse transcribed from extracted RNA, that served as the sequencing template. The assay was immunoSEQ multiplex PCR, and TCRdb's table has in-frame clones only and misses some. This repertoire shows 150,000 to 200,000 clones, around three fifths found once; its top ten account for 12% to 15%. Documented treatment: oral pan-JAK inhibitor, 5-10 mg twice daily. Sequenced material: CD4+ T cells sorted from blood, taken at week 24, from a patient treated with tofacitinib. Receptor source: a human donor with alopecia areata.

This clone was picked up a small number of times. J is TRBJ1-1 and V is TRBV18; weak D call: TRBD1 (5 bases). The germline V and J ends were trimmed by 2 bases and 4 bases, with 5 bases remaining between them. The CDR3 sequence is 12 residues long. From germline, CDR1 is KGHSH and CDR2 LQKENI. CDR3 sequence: CASSPGTTEAFF. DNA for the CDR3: TGTGCCAGCTCACCAGGGACCACTGAAGCTTTCTTT.

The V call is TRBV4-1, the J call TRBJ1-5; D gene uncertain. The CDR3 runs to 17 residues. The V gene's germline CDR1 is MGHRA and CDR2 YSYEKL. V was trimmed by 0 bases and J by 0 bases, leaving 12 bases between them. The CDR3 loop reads CASSQEAPVISNQPQHF. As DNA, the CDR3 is TGCGCCAGCAGCCAAGAAGCCCCGGTGATTAGCAATCAGCCCCAGCATTTT.

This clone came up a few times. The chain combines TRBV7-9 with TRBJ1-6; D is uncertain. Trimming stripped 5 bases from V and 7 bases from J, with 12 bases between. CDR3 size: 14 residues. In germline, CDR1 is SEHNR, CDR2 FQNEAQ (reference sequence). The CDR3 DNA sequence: TGTGCCAGCAGCGCCAACATTCTAAATTCACCCCTCCACTTT. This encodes CASSANILNSPLHF.

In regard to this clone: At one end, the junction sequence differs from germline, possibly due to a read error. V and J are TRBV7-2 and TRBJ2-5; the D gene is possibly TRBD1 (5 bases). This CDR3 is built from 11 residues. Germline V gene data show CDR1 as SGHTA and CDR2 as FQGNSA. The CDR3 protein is CASRFQGAQYF. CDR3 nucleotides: TGTGCCAGCCGCTTCCAGGGTGCCCAGTACTTC.

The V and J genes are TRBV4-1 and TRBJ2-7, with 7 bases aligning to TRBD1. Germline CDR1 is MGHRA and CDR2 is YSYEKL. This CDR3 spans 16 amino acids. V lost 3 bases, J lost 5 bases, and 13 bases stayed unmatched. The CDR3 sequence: CASSQSGGQLGDEQYF. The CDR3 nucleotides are TGCGCCAGCAGCCAGAGTGGGGGACAGCTCGGCGACGAGCAGTACTTC.

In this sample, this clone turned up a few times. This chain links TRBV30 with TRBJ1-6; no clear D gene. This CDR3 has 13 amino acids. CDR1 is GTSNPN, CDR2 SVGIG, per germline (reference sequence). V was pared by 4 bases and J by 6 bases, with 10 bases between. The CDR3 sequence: CAWTMATNSPLHF. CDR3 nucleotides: TGTGCCTGGACTATGGCGACTAATTCACCCCTCCACTTT. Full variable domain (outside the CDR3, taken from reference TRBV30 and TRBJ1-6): SQTIHQWPATLVQPVGSPLSLECTVEGTSNPNLYWYRQAAGRGLQLLFYSVGIGQISSEVPQNLSASRPQDRQFILSSKKLLLSDSGFYLCAWTMATNSPLHFGNGTRLTVT.

The CDR3 nucleotides are TGCGCCAGCAGCCAAGGCGCCGGGACAGCGGGGAAGCAGTTCTTC. It codes for CASSQGAGTAGKQFF. V is TRBV4-1 and J is TRBJ2-1; D possibly matches TRBD1 or TRBD2 (7 bases each). Trimming removed 1 base from V and 11 bases from J, with 18 bases in between. Per the germline V gene, CDR1 is MGHRA and CDR2 is YSYEKL. The CDR3 extends over 15 amino acids.

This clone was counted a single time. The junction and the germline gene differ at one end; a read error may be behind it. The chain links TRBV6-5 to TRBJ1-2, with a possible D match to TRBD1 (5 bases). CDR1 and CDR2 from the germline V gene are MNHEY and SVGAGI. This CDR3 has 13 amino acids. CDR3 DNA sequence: TGTGCCACCAGTTCGGGGCTGGCTGGGGGCTACACCTTC. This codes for CATSSGLAGGYTF.

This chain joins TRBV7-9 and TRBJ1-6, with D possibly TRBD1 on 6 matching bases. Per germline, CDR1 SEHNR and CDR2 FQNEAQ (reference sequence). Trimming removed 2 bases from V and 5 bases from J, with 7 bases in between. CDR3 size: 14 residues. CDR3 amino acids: CASSLQGNNSPLHF. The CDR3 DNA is TGTGCCAGCAGCTTACAGGGGAATAATTCACCCCTCCACTTT.

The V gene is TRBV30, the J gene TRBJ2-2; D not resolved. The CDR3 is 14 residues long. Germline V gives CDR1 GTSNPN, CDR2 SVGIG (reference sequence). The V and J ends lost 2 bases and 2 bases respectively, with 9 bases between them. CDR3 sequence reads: CAWSLGINTGELFF. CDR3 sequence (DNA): TGTGCCTGGAGTCTGGGGATAAACACCGGGGAGCTGTTTTTT.